This TCR beta chain was recorded in a study of T cell responses to AZD1222 COVID-19 vaccine. Study context: Samples with a second dose at about 4 or about 12 weeks were pooled together.

Libraries were prepared by immunoSEQ multiplex PCR; TCRdb keeps only in-frame clonotypes and omits some of them. The sample lists some 100,000 clones; less than 90% were seen once. Germline-derived CDR1 and CDR2 are SGHTA and FQGNSA. Trimming took 2 bases from V and 9 from J, leaving 12 bases between them. The CDR3 totals 13 residues. This clone was recorded only once. Its antigen is unknown. The study's findings and limits: Among vaccine-associated CD4 TCRs, coverage spanned spike, with dominance at 160-218 and 743-854. Elevations in Spike-specific TCR breadth and depth followed administration of two AZD1222 doses. The donor cohort was predominantly white British with a female majority, and clonal diversity may have been underestimated.

V and J are TRBV7-2 and TRBJ2-3, with D possibly being TRBD1 or TRBD2 (5 bases each). The clonotype originates from an adult in good health. This specimen was peripheral blood, taken on day 0 of AZD1222 vaccination. CDR3 in amino acids: CASSLNEGSTQYF. As DNA, the CDR3 is TGTGCCAGCAGCTTAAATGAGGGGTCGACGCAGTATTTT. The full variable domain, completed using reference TRBV7-2 and TRBJ2-3, is GAGVSQSPSNKVTEKGKDVELRCDPISGHTALYWYRQSLGQGLEFLIYFQGNSAPDKSGLPSDRFSAERTGGSVSTLTIQRTQQEDSAVYLCASSLNEGSTQYFGPGTRLTVL.